The clone carrying this T cell receptor (beta chain) was detected a few times. Its matching antigen is unknown. This sample was included in a study of blood T cells in healthy people across ages. Study results and caveats: Long-lived and aged donors differed, with more naive CD4+ cells and higher diversity in the long-lived.

Germline V gene data show CDR1 as SGHRS and CDR2 as YFSETQ. The CDR3 spans 16 residues. V lost 4 bases and J 0 bases, leaving 14 bases between the germline ends. Combining a sample-barcoded 5' primer with a J-beta primer mix, a second PCR ran for about 7 to 12 cycles. Sequencing yielded, for each sample, at least 3 million paired-end reads carrying CDR3. One entry per CDR3 protein, called by TCRdb with MiXCR from the 5' RACE reads. The table shows about 730,000 distinct CDR3 sequences, with roughly 43% occurring only once. Sequencing was done on a sample of blood. The clonotype originates from an older woman in good health. This sequence joins TRBV5-1 and TRBJ2-1; D may be TRBD1 (6 bases). The CDR3 loop reads CASSKQGAFSYNEQFF. CDR3 coding DNA: TGCGCCAGCAGCAAACAGGGAGCTTTCTCCTACAATGAGCAGTTCTTC.